This T cell receptor beta chain comes out of a study of OX40 agonist ivuxolimab in advanced cancers. Produced via immunoSEQ multiplex PCR; TCRdb's table is partial and in-frame only. The sample contains 70,000 or so clones, about 93% of which appear only once. The input for sequencing was CD4+ or CD8+ T cells sorted from blood, taken in a trial of the OX40 agonist ivuxolimab. This sequence originates from an adult with an advanced solid tumor such as melanoma, head and neck, liver or kidney cancer.

The CDR3 DNA follows: TGTGCCACCCCGCTTAGATCTGGAAACACCATATATTTT. It encodes CATPLRSGNTIYF. The V and J genes are TRBV15 and TRBJ1-3; D gene uncertain. Trimming took 8 bases from V and 1 from J, leaving 9 bases between them. Looked up from germline, CDR1 is LNHNV and CDR2 is YYDKDF (reference sequence). The CDR3 is 13 amino acids.